Reported below is one T cell receptor (beta chain). The observed sequence ends 3 residues before the CDR3 terminus, with the missing tail filled in from the germline J gene. V shed 3 bases and J 0 bases; nucleotides not matched to a gene: 4. The germline CDR1 and CDR2 sequences are SGHVS and FNYEAQ. CDR3 length: 16 amino acids. The sample comes from a study of T cells in women clearing cervical HPV infection. Generated by immunoSEQ multiplex PCR, the TCRdb table keeps only in-frame clones and is missing some. Recorded for this sample: tens of thousands of clones. The gene calls are TRBV7-6 and TRBJ2-3; 9 bases map to TRBD2. This TCR was sampled from a woman between 18 and 69 years old with a cervical HPV16 infection that either progressed to CIN3+ or cleared (not recorded which). Material for sequencing was blood buffy coat. CDR3 loop: CASSFASGASTDTQYF. The DNA read from the CDR3 is TGTGCCAGCAGCTTCGCTAGCGGGGCGAGCACAGATACG.